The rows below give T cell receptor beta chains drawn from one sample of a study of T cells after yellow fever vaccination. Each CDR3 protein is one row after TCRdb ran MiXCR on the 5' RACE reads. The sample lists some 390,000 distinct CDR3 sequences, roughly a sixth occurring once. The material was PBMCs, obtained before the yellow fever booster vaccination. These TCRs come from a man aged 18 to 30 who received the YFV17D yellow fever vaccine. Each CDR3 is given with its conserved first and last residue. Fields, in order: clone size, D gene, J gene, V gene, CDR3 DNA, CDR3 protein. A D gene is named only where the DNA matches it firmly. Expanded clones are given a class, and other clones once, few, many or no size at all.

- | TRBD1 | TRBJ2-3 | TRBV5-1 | TGCGCCAGCAGCTTGCGGGACAGGGGATCAGATACGCAGTATTTT | CASSLRDRGSDTQYF
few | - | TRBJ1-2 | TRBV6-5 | TGTGCCAGCAGTGCAAGTTACGACAGGATCGATGGCTACACCTTC | CASSASYDRIDGYTF
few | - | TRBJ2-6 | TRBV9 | TGTGCCAGCAGCGTAGGGCTGGGTGCTGGGGCCAACGTCCTGACTTTC | CASSVGLGAGANVLTF
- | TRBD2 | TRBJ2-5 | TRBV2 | TGTGCCACAACGGGGGGGAATGGAGAGACCCAGTACTTC | CATTGGNGETQYF
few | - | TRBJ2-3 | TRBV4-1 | TGCGCCAGCAGCCTCGGGGACTCCGCAGATACGCAGTATTTT | CASSLGDSADTQYF
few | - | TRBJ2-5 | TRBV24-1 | TGTGCCACCAGTGACCCGGGCAGTCTAGAGACCCAGTACTTC | CATSDPGSLETQYF
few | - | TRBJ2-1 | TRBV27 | TGTGCCAGCAGTTTATTGGGCTTTACCAATGAGCAGTTCTTC | CASSLLGFTNEQFF
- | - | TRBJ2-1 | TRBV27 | TGTGCCAGCAAGGGACTCAGCTCCTACAATGAGCAGTTCTTC | CASKGLSSYNEQFF
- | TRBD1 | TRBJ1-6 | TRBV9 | TGTGCCAGCAGCACCGCCGGGACAGGGGTCTATAATTCACCCCTCCACTTT | CASSTAGTGVYNSPLHF
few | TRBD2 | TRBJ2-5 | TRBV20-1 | TGCAGTGCTAGTTTTGGACTAGCGGGTTTGGAGACCCAGTACTTC | CSASFGLAGLETQYF
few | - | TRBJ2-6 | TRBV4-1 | TGCGCCAGCAGCCGCCCTCAGGGGAGCGCTGGGGCCAACGTCCTGACTTTC | CASSRPQGSAGANVLTF
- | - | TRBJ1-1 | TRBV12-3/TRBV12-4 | TGTGCCAGCAGTTTAGAGAGGAGGAACACTGAAGCTTTCTTT | CASSLERRNTEAFF
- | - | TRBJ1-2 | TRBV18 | TGTGCCAGCTCACCACCGGGGTCTGACTATGGCTACACCTTC | CASSPPGSDYGYTF
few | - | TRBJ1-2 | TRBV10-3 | TGTGCCATCAGTGACGGGGGGCTGGGGTATGGCTACACCTTC | CAISDGGLGYGYTF
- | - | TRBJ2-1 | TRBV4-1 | TGCGCCAGCAGCCGCCTGTCAGGCAGGGTTTCAAGTGAGCAGTTCTTC | CASSRLSGRVSSEQFF
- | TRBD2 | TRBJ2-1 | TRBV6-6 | TGTGCCAGCCGACTTACTAGCGGGGCGTACAATGAGCAGTTCTTC | CASRLTSGAYNEQFF
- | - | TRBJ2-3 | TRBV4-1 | TGCGCCAGCAGCCTCCCTATGGATACGCAGTATTTT | CASSLPMDTQYF
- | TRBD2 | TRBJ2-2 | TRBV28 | TGTGCCAGCAATCCTAGCGGGGGGGCCTCGGCGAACACCGGGGAGCTGTTTTTT | CASNPSGGASANTGELFF
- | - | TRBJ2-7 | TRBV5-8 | TGTGCCAGCAGCTTGGACAGTCGCTACGAGCAGTACTTC | CASSLDSRYEQYF
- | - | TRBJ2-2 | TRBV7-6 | TGTGCCAGCAGGAGCCCTGGGGGCCCGACCGGGGAGCTGTTTTTT | CASRSPGGPTGELFF
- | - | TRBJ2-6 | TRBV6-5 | TGTGCCAGTCAGTTCTCTGGGGCCAACGTCCTGACTTTC | CASQFSGANVLTF
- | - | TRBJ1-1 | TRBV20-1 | TGCAGTGCTAGAGATCGTGGGCCGACTGAAGCTTTCTTT | CSARDRGPTEAFF
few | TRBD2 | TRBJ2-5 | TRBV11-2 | TGTGCCAGCAGCTTAGTTCGGCTAGCGGGGCGGGAGACCCAGTACTTC | CASSLVRLAGRETQYF
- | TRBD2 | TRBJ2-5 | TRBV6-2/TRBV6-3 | TGTGCCAGCAGTAGAGGACCCGGACTAGCGGGGGTTACCCAAGAGACCCAGTACTTC | CASSRGPGLAGVTQETQYF
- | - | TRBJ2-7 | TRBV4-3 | TGCGCCAGCAGCCAAGATACGGGCGGGGCCCTATACGAGCAGTACTTC | CASSQDTGGALYEQYF
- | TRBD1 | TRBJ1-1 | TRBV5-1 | TGCGCCAGCAGCCGGGAGCCGAGGGGACAGGGCACTGAAGCTTTCTTT | CASSREPRGQGTEAFF
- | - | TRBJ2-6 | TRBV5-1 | TGCGCCAGCAGCATGACCATCGCCCCCTCTGGGGCCAACGTCCTGACTTTC | CASSMTIAPSGANVLTF
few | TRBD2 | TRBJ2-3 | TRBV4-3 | TGCGCCAGCAGCCCCAGCGGGAGTGGCACAGATACGCAGTATTTT | CASSPSGSGTDTQYF
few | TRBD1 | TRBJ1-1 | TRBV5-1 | TGCGCCAGCAGCGAACAGGGGAGGGCTGAAGCTTTCTTT | CASSEQGRAEAFF
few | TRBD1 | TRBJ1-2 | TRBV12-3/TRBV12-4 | TGTGCCAGCAGCCACGGACAGGGAATTGGAAACTATGGCTACACCTTC | CASSHGQGIGNYGYTF
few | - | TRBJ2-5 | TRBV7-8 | TGTGCCAGCATCCCCTCAACAGGATTAGTGGTAGAGACCCAGTACTTC | CASIPSTGLVVETQYF
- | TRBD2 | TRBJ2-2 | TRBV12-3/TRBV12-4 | TGTGCCAGCAGTCCAGGACTAGCTAAAAACACCGGGGAGCTGTTTTTT | CASSPGLAKNTGELFF
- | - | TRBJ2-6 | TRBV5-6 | TGTGCCAGCAGCTTGGGAGACACTGGGGCCAACGTCCTGACTTTC | CASSLGDTGANVLTF
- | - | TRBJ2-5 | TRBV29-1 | TGCAGCGTTGAAGTGGGAACCTTCGAGACCCAGTACTTC | CSVEVGTFETQYF
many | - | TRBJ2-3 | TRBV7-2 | TGTGCCAGCAGCTTTATAGGGGGGGCGAGATTCACAGATACGCAGTATTTT | CASSFIGGARFTDTQYF
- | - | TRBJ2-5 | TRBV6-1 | TGTGCCAGCATGGGGGGTCGCGGGGAAGTCGAGACCCAGTACTTC | CASMGGRGEVETQYF
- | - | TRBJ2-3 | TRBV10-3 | TGTGCCATCAGCGACAGGCGCGATACGCAGTATTTT | CAISDRRDTQYF
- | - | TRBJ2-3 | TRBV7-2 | TGTGCCAGCAGCTCCGCCCTAGCATATGACACAGATACGCAGTATTTT | CASSSALAYDTDTQYF
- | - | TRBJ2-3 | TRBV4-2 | TGTGCCAGCAGCCAACAGACAGACCCCTTCACAGATACGCAGTATTTT | CASSQQTDPFTDTQYF
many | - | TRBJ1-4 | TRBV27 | TGTGCCAGCAGTACCGAACCGGGACGACTAAATGAAAAACTGTTTTTT | CASSTEPGRLNEKLFF
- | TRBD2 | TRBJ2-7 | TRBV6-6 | TGTGCCAGTTTGACCGCGGGGGGACGCTACGAGCAGTACTTC | CASLTAGGRYEQYF
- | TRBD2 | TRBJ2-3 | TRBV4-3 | TGCGCCAGCAGCCAAGATTTGGGCGGGGGGGCCTCAGATACGCAGTATTTT | CASSQDLGGGASDTQYF
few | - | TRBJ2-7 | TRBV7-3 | TGTGCCAGCAGCTTAACGGGAACAGGCCTTTACGAGCAGTACTTC | CASSLTGTGLYEQYF
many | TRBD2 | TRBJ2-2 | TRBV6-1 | TGTGCCAGCAGTGAACTAGCGGGGGGGCCCGGGGAGCTGTTTTTT | CASSELAGGPGELFF
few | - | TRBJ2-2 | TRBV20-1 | TGCAGTGCTAGGGTCCCCGGGTCCACCGGGGAGCTGTTTTTT | CSARVPGSTGELFF
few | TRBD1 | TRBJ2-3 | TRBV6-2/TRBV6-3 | TGTGCCAGCAGTTACGCCCGACAGGGAGACGGCACAGATACGCAGTATTTT | CASSYARQGDGTDTQYF
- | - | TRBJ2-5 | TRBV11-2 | TGTGCCAGCAGCTTAGTTAGTGCTGCGGAGACCCAGTACTTC | CASSLVSAAETQYF
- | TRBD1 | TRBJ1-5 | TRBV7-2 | TGTGCCAGCAGCTTAGGGACAGGGATGTATGAGCCCCAGCATTTT | CASSLGTGMYEPQHF
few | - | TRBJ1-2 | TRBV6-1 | TGTGCCTCATTAACAGGGCCTTCTTTTGGCTACACCTTC | CASLTGPSFGYTF
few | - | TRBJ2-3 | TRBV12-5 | TGTGCTAGTGATCAAACGGGGATGGCAGATACGCAGTATTTT | CASDQTGMADTQYF
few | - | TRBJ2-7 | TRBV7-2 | TGTGCCAGCAGTCGTCAGGGATCCGGCTACGAGCAGTACTTC | CASSRQGSGYEQYF